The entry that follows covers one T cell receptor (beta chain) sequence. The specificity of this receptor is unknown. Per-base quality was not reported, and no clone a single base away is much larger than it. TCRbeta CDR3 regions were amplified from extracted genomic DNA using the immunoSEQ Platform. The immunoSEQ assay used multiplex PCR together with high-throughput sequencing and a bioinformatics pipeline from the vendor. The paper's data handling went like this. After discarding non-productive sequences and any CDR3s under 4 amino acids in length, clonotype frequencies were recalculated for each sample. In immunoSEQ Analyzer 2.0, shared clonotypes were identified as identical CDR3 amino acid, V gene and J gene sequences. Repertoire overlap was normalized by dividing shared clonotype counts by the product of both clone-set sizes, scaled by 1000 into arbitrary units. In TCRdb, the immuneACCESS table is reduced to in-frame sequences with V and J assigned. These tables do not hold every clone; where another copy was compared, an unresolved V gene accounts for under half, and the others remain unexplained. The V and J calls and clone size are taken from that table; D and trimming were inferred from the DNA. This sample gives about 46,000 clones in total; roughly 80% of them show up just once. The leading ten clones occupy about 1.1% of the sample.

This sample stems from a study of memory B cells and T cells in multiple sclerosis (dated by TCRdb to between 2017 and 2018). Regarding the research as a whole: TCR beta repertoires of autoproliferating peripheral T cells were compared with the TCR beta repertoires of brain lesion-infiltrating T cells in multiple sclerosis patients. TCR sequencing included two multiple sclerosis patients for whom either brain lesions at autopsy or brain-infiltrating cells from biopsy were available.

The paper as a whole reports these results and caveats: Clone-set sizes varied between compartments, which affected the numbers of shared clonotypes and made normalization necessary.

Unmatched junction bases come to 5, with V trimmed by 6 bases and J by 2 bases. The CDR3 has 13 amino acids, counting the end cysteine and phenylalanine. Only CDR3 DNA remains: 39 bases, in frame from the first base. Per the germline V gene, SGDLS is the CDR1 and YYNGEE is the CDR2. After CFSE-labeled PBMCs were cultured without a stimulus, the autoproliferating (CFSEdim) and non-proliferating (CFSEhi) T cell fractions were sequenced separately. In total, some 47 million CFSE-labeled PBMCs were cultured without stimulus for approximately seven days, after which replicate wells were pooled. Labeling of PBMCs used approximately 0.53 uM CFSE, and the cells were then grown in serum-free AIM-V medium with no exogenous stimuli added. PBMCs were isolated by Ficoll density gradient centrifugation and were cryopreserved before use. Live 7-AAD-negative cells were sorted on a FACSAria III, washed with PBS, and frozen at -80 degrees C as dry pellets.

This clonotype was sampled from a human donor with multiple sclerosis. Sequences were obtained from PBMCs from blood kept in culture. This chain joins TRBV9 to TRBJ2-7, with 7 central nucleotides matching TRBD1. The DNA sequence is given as TGTGCCAGCAACTCAGGGGGAACCTACGAGCAGTACTTC. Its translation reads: CASNSGGTYEQYF. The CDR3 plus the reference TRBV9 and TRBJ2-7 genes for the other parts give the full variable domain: DSGVTQTPKHLITATGQRVTLRCSPRSGDLSVYWYQQSLDQGLQFLIQYYNGEERAKGNILERFSAQQFPDLHSELNLSSLELGDSALYFCASNSGGTYEQYFGPGTRLTVT.